This T cell receptor beta chain was sequenced during a study of blood T cells in healthy people across ages. Study-wide results and caveats: Estimates of diversity drawn from one million T cells were considered underestimates.

It was with a sample-barcoded 5' primer and a J-beta primer mix that a second PCR of roughly 7 to 12 cycles was run. TCRdb redid the calling of the 5' RACE reads with MiXCR, one entry per CDR3 protein. In the table there are about 780,000 distinct CDR3 sequences, 35% to 60% of which are singletons. Turning to this clonotype: Its antigen is currently unknown.

The CDR3 runs 15 residues. The J segment lost 2 bases and the V segment lost 4 bases, leaving 8 bases of the junction unmatched. Germline loops: CDR1 SGHNT, CDR2 YYREEE (reference sequence). The V call is TRBV5-4, the J call TRBJ2-5; 7 bases are shared with TRBD1. This clonotype originated in a man older than 75 in good health. Sequencing was carried out using blood. Written as DNA, the CDR3 is TGTGCCAGCAGCCAAGATTCAGGGGGACAAGAGACCCAGTACTTC. It specifies CASSQDSGGQETQYF.